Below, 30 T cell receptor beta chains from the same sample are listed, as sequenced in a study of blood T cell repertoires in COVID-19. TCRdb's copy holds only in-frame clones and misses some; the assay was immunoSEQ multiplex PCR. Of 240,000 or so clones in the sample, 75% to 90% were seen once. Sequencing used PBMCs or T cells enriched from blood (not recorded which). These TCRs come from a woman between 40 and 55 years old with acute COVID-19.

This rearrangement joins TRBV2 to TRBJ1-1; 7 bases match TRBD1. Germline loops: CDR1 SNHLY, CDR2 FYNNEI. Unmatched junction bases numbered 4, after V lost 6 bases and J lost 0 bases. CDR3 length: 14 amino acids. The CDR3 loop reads CASRLTGMNTEAFF. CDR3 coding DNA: TGTGCCAGCAGGCTGACAGGGATGAACACTGAAGCTTTCTTT. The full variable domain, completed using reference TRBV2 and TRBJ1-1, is EPEVTQTPSHQVTQMGQEVILRCVPISNHLYFYWYRQILGQKVEFLVSFYNNEISEKSEIFDDQFSVERPDGSNFTLKIRSTKLEDSAMYFCASRLTGMNTEAFFGQGTRLTVV.

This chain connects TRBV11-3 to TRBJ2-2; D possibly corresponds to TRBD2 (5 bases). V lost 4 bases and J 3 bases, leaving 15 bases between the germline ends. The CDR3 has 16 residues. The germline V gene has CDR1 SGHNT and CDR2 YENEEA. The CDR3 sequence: CASSYNLGLYTGELFF. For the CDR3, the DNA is TGTGCCAGCAGCTACAACCTAGGACTTTACACCGGGGAGCTGTTTTTT.

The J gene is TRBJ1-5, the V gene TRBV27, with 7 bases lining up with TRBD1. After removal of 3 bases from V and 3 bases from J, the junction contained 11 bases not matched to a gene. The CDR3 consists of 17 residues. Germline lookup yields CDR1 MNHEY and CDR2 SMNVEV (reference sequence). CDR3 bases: TGTGCCAGCAGTTTGGGAACAGGGGCATCCCTCAATCAGCCCCAGCATTTT. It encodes CASSLGTGASLNQPQHF.

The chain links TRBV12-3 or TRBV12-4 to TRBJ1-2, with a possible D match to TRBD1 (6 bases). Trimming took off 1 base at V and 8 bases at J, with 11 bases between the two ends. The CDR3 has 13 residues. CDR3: CASSLGQVSGYTF. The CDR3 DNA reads TGTGCCAGCAGTTTAGGACAGGTCTCGGGCTACACCTTC.

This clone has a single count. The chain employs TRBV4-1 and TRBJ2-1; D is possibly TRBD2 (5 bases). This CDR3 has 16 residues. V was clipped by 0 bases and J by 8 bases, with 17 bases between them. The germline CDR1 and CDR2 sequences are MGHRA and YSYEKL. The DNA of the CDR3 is TGCGCCAGCAGCCAAGATTCATGGGCTAGGCGGGATGAGCAGTTCTTC. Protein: CASSQDSWARRDEQFF.

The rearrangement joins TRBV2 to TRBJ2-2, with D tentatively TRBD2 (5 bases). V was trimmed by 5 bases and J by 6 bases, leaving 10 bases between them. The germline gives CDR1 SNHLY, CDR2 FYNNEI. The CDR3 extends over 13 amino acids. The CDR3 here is CASSRENAGELFF. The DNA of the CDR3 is TGTGCCAGCAGTCGGGAAAACGCCGGGGAGCTGTTTTTT.

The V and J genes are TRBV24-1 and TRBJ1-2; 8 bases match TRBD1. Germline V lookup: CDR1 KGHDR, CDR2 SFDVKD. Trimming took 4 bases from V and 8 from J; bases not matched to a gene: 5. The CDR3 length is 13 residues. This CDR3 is CATSDQTGAGYTF. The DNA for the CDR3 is TGTGCCACCAGTGACCAGACAGGGGCAGGCTACACCTTC.

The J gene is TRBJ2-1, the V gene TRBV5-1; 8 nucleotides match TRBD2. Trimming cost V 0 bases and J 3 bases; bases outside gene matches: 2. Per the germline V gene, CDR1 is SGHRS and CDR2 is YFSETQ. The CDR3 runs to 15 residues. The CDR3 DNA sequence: TGCGCCAGCAGCTTGGCCAGCGGGAGCTACAATGAGCAGTTCTTC. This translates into CASSLASGSYNEQFF.

The chain's CDR3 is CSAGDYLGELFF. CDR3 DNA sequence: TGCAGCGCTGGGGACTACTTGGGGGAGCTGTTTTTT. V usage is TRBV29-1 and J usage is TRBJ2-2, with TRBD2 identical over 7 bases. CDR1 and CDR2 (germline): SQVTM, ANQGSEA. Trimming took 7 bases from V and 8 from J; bases not matched to a gene: 7. The CDR3 extends over 12 amino acids.

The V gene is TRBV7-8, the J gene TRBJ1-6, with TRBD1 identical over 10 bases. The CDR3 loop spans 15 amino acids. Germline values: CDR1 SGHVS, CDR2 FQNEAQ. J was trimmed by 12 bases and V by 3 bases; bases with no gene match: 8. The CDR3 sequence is CASSLEGTGVQPLHF. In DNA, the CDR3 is TGTGCCAGCAGCTTGGAAGGGACAGGGGTTCAACCCCTCCACTTT. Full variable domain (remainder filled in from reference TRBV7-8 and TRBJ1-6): GAGVSQSPRYKVAKRGQDVALRCDPISGHVSLFWYQQALGQGPEFLTYFQNEAQLDKSGLPSDRFFAERPEGSVSTLKIQRTQQEDSAVYLCASSLEGTGVQPLHFGNGTRLTVT.

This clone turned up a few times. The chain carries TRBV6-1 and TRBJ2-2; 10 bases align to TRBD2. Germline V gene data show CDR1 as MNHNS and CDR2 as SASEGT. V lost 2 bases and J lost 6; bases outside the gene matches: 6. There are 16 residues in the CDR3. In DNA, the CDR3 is TGTGCCAGCAGTGAACGAAGCGGGAGGGTGGCCGGGGAGCTGTTTTTT. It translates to CASSERSGRVAGELFF.

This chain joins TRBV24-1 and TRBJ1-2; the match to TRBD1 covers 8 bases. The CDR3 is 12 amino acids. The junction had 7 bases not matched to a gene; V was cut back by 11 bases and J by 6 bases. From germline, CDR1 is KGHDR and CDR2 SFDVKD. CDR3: CANSDRVNGYTF. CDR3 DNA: TGTGCCAACTCGGACAGGGTGAATGGCTACACCTTC.

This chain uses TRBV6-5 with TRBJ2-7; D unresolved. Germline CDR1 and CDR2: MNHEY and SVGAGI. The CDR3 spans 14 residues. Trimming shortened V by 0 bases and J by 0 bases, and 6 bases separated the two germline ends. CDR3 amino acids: CASSYSWSSYEQYF. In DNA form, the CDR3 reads TGTGCCAGCAGTTACTCCTGGAGCTCCTACGAGCAGTACTTC.

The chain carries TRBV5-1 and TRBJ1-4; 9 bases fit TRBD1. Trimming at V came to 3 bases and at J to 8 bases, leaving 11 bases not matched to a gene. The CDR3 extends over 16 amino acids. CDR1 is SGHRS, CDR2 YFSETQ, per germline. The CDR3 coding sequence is TGCGCCAGCAGCTCCAGCTTAAAGGGACAGGGCGAAAAACTGTTTTTT. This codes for CASSSSLKGQGEKLFF.

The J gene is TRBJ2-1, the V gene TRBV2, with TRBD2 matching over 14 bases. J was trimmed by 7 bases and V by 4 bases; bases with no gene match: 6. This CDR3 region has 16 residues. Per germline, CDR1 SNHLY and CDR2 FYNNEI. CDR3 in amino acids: CASSAGLAGVLNEQFF. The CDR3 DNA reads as TGTGCCAGCAGTGCGGGACTAGCGGGAGTATTGAATGAGCAGTTCTTC.

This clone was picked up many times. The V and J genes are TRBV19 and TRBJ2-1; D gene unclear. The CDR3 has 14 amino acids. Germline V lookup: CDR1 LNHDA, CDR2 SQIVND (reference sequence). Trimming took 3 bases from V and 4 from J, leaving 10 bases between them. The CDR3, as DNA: TGTGCCAGTAGTATCCGCCAGGTTTACAATGAGCAGTTCTTC. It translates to CASSIRQVYNEQFF.

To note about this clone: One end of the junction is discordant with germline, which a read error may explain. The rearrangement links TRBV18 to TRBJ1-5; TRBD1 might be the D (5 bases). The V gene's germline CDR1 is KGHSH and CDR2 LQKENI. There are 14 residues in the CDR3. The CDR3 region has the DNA TGTGCCAGCTCTCTTCAGGGAACCAATCCGCCCCAGCATTTT. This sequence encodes CASSLQGTNPPQHF.

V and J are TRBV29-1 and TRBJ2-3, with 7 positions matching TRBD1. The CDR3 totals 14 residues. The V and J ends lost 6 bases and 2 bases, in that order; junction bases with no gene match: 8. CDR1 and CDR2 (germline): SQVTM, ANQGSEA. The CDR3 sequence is CSVLRGQNTDTQYF. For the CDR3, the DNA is TGCAGCGTCCTCCGGGGACAGAACACAGATACGCAGTATTTT.

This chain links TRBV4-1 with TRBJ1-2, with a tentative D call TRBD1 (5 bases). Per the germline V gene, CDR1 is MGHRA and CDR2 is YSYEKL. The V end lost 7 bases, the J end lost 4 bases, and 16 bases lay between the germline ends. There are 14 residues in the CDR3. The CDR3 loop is CASTLRGGAYGYTF. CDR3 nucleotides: TGCGCCAGCACTTTGAGAGGAGGGGCCTATGGCTACACCTTC.

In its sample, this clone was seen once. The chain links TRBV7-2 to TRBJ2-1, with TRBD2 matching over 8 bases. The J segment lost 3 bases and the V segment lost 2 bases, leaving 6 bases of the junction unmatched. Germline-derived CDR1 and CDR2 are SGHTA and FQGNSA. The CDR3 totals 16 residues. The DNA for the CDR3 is TGTGCCAGCAGCTTAAAGCGGGAGTATTTCTACAATGAGCAGTTCTTC. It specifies CASSLKREYFYNEQFF.

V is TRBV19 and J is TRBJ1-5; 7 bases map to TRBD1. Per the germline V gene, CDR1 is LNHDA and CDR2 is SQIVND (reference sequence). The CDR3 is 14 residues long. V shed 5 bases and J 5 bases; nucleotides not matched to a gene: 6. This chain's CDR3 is CASSPQGYYQPQHF. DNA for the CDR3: TGTGCCAGTAGTCCACAGGGGTACTATCAGCCCCAGCATTTT.

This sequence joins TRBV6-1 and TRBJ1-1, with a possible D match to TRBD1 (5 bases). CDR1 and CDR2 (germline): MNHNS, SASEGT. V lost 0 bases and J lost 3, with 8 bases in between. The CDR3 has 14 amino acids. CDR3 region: CASSEAWGDTEAFF. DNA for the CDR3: TGTGCCAGCAGTGAAGCGTGGGGGGACACTGAAGCTTTCTTT.

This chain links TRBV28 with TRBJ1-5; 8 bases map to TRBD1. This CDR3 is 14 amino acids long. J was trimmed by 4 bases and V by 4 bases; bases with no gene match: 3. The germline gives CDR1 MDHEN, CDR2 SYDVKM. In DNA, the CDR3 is TGTGCCAGCAGTTCTGACAGGGGTAATCAGCCCCAGCATTTT. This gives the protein CASSSDRGNQPQHF.

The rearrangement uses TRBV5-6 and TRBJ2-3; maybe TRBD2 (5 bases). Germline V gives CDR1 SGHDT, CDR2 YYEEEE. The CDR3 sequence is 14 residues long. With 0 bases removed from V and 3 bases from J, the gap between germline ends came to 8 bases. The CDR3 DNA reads TGTGCCAGCAGCTTGGACAGCGGAACAGATACGCAGTATTTT. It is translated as CASSLDSGTDTQYF.

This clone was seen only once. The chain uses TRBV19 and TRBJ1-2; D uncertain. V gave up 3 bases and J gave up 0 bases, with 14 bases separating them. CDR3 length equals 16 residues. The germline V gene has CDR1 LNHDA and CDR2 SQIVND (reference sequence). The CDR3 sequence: CASSMREDASNYGYTF. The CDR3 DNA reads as TGTGCCAGTAGTATGAGGGAGGACGCCTCTAACTATGGCTACACCTTC.

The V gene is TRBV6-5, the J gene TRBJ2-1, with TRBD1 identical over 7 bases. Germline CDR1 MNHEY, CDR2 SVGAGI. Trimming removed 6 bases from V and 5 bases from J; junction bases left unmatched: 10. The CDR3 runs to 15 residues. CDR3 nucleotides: TGTGCCAGCAGCCCAGAGGGGGCTTACCACAATGAGCAGTTCTTC. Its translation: CASSPEGAYHNEQFF.

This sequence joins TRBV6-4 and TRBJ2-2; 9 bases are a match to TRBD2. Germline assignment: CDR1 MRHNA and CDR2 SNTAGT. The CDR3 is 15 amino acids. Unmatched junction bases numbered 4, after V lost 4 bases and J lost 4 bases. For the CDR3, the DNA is TGTGCCAGCAGTGCCGCGGGAGGGGGCACCGGGGAGCTGTTTTTT. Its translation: CASSAAGGGTGELFF.

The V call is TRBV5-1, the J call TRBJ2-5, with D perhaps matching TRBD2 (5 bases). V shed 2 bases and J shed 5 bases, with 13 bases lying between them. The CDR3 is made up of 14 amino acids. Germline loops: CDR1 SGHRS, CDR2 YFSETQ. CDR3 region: CASSFRGDGETQYF. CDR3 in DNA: TGCGCCAGCAGCTTCCGGGGAGACGGGGAGACCCAGTACTTC.

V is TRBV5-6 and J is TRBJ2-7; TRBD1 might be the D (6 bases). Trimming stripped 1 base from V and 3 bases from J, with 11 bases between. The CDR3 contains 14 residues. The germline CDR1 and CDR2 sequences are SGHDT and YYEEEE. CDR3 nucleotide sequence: TGTGCCAGCAGCTTGCAGGGGACCATCTACGAGCAGTACTTC. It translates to CASSLQGTIYEQYF.

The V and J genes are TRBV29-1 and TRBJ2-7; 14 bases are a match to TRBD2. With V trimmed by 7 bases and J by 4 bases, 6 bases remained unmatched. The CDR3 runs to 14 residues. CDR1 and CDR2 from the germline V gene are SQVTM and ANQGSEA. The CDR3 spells CSASGTSGSYEQYF. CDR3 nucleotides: TGCAGCGCTTCGGGGACTAGCGGGAGTTACGAGCAGTACTTC.